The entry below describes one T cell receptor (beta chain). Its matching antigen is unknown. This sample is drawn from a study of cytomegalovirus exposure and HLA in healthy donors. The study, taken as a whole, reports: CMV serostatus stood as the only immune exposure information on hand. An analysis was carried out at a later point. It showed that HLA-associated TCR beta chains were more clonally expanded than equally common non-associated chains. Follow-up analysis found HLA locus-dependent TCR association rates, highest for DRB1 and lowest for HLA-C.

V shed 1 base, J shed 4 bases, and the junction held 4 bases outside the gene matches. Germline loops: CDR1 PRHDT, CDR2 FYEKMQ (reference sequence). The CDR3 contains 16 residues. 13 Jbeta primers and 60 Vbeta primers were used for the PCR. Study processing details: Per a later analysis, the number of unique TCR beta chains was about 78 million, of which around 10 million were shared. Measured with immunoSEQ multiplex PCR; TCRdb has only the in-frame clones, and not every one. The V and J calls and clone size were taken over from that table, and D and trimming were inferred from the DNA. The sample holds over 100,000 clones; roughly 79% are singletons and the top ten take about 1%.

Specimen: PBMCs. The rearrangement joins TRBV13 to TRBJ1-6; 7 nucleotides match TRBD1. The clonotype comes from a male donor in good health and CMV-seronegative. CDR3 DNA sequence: TGTGCCAGCAGCTTAGCTGGACAGGAATATAATTCACCCCTCCACTTT. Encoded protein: CASSLAGQEYNSPLHF.